Below are 6 T cell receptor beta chains sequenced from a single sample in a study of T cell responses to AZD1222 COVID-19 vaccine (dated by TCRdb to the early 2020s). The sample's time point label, in plain terms: baseline before first vaccination. The library was generated by the immunoSEQ multiplex PCR assay. Entries here come from immuneACCESS through TCRdb and include only in-frame sequences with V and J called. Some clones fail to appear in such tables; in the studies checked, an unresolved V gene covers under half of the shortfall, and the cause of the remainder is unknown. The sample profile shows 150,000 to 180,000 clones; approximately 90% of them were found once. The ten biggest clones cover 1.5% to 2% of the sample. Sequenced material: peripheral blood, taken on day 0 of AZD1222 vaccination. All receptors derive from an adult in good health.

DNA for the CDR3: TGTGCCAGCAGCCAAAGGTCGCTTAGCGGGAGGGCCTGGGAGACCCAGTACTTC. It is translated as CASSQRSLSGRAWETQYF. This chain joins TRBV3-1 (or the pseudogene TRBV3-2) and TRBJ2-5; 11 bases match TRBD2. V trimming: 2 bases; J trimming: 5 bases; junction bases outside the gene matches: 13. This CDR3 has 18 amino acids. CDR1 is LGHDT, CDR2 YNNKEL, per germline (reference sequence).

This clone has more than one count but fewer than ten. The chain combines TRBV4-1 with TRBJ2-7; tentatively, D is TRBD2 (5 bases). This CDR3 contains 16 residues. The germline V gene has CDR1 MGHRA and CDR2 YSYEKL. V was shortened by 3 bases and J by 2 bases, with 17 bases between the two germline ends. CDR3 in DNA: TGCGCCAGCAGCCACCCGGGAACGGCCGCCACCTACGAGCAGTACTTC. As protein: CASSHPGTAATYEQYF.

The V call is TRBV27, the J call TRBJ1-2; D is uncertain. Germline V lookup: CDR1 MNHEY, CDR2 SMNVEV (reference sequence). V lost 4 bases and J 4 bases, leaving 16 bases between the germline ends. This CDR3 has 15 residues. The CDR3 is CASSYRATEIYGYTF. CDR3 DNA: TGTGCCAGCAGTTACAGAGCCACCGAGATCTATGGCTACACCTTC.

J is TRBJ2-7 and V is TRBV10-3, with TRBD1 matching over 8 bases. CDR1 ENHRY and CDR2 SYGVKD come from the germline V gene. Germline trimming cut 7 bases from V and 6 bases from J; bases unmatched to any gene: 8. CDR3 length equals 13 residues. CDR3 nucleotide sequence: TGTGCCATCACCTTCGACAGGGGAGCCGAGCAGTACTTC. Its protein product is CAITFDRGAEQYF.

The genes are TRBV7-9 and TRBJ1-1, with 7 bases that match TRBD1. This CDR3 spans 15 amino acids. CDR1 is SEHNR, CDR2 FQNEAQ, per germline (reference sequence). With 3 bases clipped from V and 0 bases from J, the junction kept 4 bases outside the gene matches. CDR3 region: CASSFPDRVNTEAFF. CDR3 DNA sequence: TGTGCCAGCAGCTTTCCCGACAGGGTGAACACTGAAGCTTTCTTT.

In DNA, the CDR3 is TGCGCCAGCACAATGACAGGGGGAGCGATCAATGAGCAGTTCTTC. This gives the protein CASTMTGGAINEQFF. The chain uses TRBV5-1 and TRBJ2-1, with 9 bases that match TRBD1. Germline V lookup: CDR1 SGHRS, CDR2 YFSETQ. CDR3 length: 15 residues. Unmatched junction bases numbered 10, after V lost 6 bases and J lost 6 bases.